Below, one TCR beta chain is given with its context. This clone has just one count. Its antigen is currently not known. No quality values exist for individual bases; no much larger clone is one base distant. Libraries came from the immunoSEQ multiplex PCR assay. The paper's data handling went like this. A statistical classification framework was built for diagnosing cytomegalovirus status from the catalog of TCR beta chain sequences. Here the immuneACCESS table is served through TCRdb, limited to in-frame sequences with V and J called. Missing clones are a known gap in these copies; in checked studies unresolved V genes cover under half, and the rest lacks a known reason. The D gene and trimming were derived from the DNA, and the V and J assignments and clone size from that table. This sample holds 100,000 to 120,000 clones; approximately 95% were observed only once. The ten largest clones capture approximately 0.67% of the sample.

Separate from the approximately 670-subject first cohort, the validation cohort of about 110 subjects was the group to which the donors belonged. These data originate in a study of cytomegalovirus exposure and HLA in healthy donors (TCRdb year 2017). Concerning the study at large: The 650 to 800 repertoires of the first cohort and the 120 validation repertoires were produced on the same platform, according to a later analysis. The study aimed to test whether signatures of past pathogen exposure could be identified by cataloging public T cell receptors. In addition to the first cohort of 650 to 750 subjects, a separate validation cohort of 120 different subjects was used. To predict cytomegalovirus infection status, the study brought together high-throughput TCR immunosequencing, statistical association of individual TCRs with disease status, and machine learning.

Study-level results and caveats: According to the authors, the approach could potentially be generalized to other disease states and immunological phenotypes. While some public TCRs were present in many individuals, most TCR sequences turned up only very rarely across donors. Subsequent analysis determined that TCRs grouped into clusters in the first cohort also showed a tendency toward co-occurrence across the 90 to 150 validation repertoires, and approximately 93% of cluster scores exceeded 0. In the study, 150 to 200 TCR beta chains were listed as associated with cytomegalovirus. A later analysis lacked HLA typing for the validation cohort, so it scored co-occurrence in that cohort across all 120 repertoires. The classifier was reported to diagnose cytomegalovirus status with high specificity and sensitivity in both the original cohort and the validation cohort. A few of the identified cytomegalovirus-associated TCR beta chains were confirmed in vitro to be specific for cytomegalovirus antigens.

From a lookup of the germline V gene, CDR1 and CDR2 are KGHSH and LQKENI. The cysteine opens and the phenylalanine closes a CDR3 of 13 amino acids. The entry retains the CDR3 DNA only, 39 bases that are in frame from base 1. V was cut back by 4 bases and J by 1 base, leaving a gap of 7 bases between them. Sequences were obtained from PBMCs. The sequence came from a woman between 18 and 29 years old in good health and CMV-seronegative. The chain uses TRBV18 and TRBJ2-5; the D segment cannot be called with confidence. The CDR3 region reads CASSQTFQETQYF. The nucleotide sequence reads TGTGCCAGCTCACAGACATTCCAAGAGACCCAGTACTTC. This CDR3, with the reference TRBV18 and TRBJ2-5 proteins standing in past its ends, gives the full variable domain NAGVMQNPRHLVRRRGQEARLRCSPMKGHSHVYWYRQLPEEGLKFMVYLQKENIIDESGMPKERFSAEFPKEGPSILRIQQVVRGDSAAYFCASSQTFQETQYFGPGTRLLVL.